This TCR beta chain was sequenced during a study of blood T cells in healthy people across ages. Combining a sample-barcoded 5' primer with a J-beta primer mix, a second PCR ran for about 7 to 12 cycles. TCRdb used MiXCR to reprocess the 5' RACE reads, holding one entry per CDR3 protein. Here the sample spans over 1,500,000 distinct CDR3 sequences, around 40% being singletons. A word on this clonotype: Its antigen remains unidentified.

Study-wide results and limits: Estimates of total diversity, which came from one million sequenced T cells, were considered to be underestimates.

Germline-derived CDR1 and CDR2 are DFQATT and SNEGSKA (reference sequence). There are 14 residues in the CDR3. Sequenced material: blood. The TCR sequence derives from a human donor in good health. V usage is TRBV20-1 and J usage is TRBJ2-3; maybe TRBD1 (6 bases). The DNA for the CDR3 is TGCAGCCTCACTAGGGGGACCAGCACAGATACGCAGTATTTT. Encoded protein: CSLTRGTSTDTQYF.